The entry below gives a single T cell receptor (beta chain) sequence along with its context. A junction boundary mismatches the germline segment, possibly from a read error. Original handling: Estimated nucleated cell counts came from reference gene primer amplification. The protocol was immunoSEQ multiplex PCR, while the TCRdb copy is restricted to in-frame clones and leaves out a portion. V, J and clone size are those of that table, while D and trimming were read from the DNA. The table shows 200,000 to 250,000 clones, with approximately 86% occurring only once. The data are from a study of blood T cell repertoires in COVID-19. Study details: Italy, Spain and the United States were the sources of the convalescent and acute COVID-19 samples. Sources were T cells, B-cell-depleted T cells, or PBMCs; the material itself was cDNA or gDNA.

The sequence was obtained from a woman in her seventies with active or convalescent COVID-19. Sequenced material: peripheral blood.

The CDR3 region has the DNA TGTGCCAGCAGCCAAGATACGCAGGGGGCTGGGGTCAATCAGCCTCAGCATTTT. Translating gives CASSQDTQGAGVNQPQHF. The chain joins TRBV4-2 to TRBJ1-5; 8 positions match TRBD1. Looked up from germline, CDR1 is LGHNA and CDR2 is YNFKEQ. This CDR3 comprises 18 residues.